This T cell receptor beta chain was identified in a study of cytomegalovirus exposure and HLA in healthy donors. The PCR contained 60 Vbeta and 13 Jbeta primers. Here immunoSEQ multiplex PCR was the method, and the copy in TCRdb shows in-frame clones only, minus some. Of approximately 110,000 clones in the sample, approximately 60% were seen once. This CDR3 region has 17 residues. CDR1 is SGHRS and CDR2 is YFSETQ in the germline V gene. V was pared by 3 bases and J by 0 bases, with 11 bases of the junction left unmatched. This clonotype was sampled from a woman younger than 45 in good health and CMV-seronegative. The sequenced sample was PBMCs. V is TRBV5-1 and J is TRBJ2-7, with 8 bases that match TRBD2. CDR3 sequence: CASSSPDLAGRSYEQYF. As DNA, the CDR3 is TGCGCCAGCAGCTCACCTGACTTAGCGGGACGCTCCTACGAGCAGTACTTC.